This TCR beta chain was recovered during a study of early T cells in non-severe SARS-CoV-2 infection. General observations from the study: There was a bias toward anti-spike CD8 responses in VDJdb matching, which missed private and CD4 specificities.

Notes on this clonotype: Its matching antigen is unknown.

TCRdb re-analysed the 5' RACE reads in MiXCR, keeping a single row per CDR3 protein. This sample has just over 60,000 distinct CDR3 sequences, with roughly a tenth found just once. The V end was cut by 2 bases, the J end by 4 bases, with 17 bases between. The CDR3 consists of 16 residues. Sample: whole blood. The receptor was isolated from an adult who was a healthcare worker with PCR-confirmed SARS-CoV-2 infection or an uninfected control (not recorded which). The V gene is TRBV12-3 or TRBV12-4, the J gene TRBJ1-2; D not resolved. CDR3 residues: CASSLKGPLSGYGYTF. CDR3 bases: TGTGCCAGCAGTTTAAAGGGCCCTCTAAGCGGCTATGGCTACACCTTC.